The clone carrying this T cell receptor beta chain appeared many times. Its antigen is as yet unknown. This sample holds PBMCs from about 10 ml fresh peripheral blood. This record belongs to a study of T cells in Graves' hyperthyroidism and ophthalmopathy. Amplification of TCR beta CDR3 regions used RNA as the template. First-round RT-PCR with HTBI primers amplified the TCR CDR3 region. TCRdb fed the multiplex PCR reads into MiXCR, producing one record per CDR3 protein. The sample holds hundreds of thousands of distinct CDR3 sequences; around 15% are singletons and the top ten take under 30%. The study, taken as a whole, reports: Most clonotypes expanded in thyroid above 0.001 were likewise present in blood.

The junction had 12 bases not matched to a gene; V was cut back by 5 bases and J by 10 bases. In germline, CDR1 is SGHVS, CDR2 FQNEAQ. The CDR3 spans 16 residues. The chain carries TRBV7-8 and TRBJ1-6; 9 bases are a match to TRBD1. Sequencing used blood. The clonotype comes from a man in his fifties or sixties with Graves' ophthalmopathy. The chain's CDR3 is CASSVRRDRVHSPLHF. The CDR3 region has the DNA TGTGCCAGCAGCGTACGACGGGACAGGGTCCACTCACCCCTCCACTTT.